This T cell receptor beta chain was documented in a study of OX40 agonist ivuxolimab in advanced cancers. Clones were read by immunoSEQ multiplex PCR, and TCRdb kept only the in-frame ones, dropping some. The data hold about 120,000 clones, with over 75% observed a single time. Study-wide findings and caveats: Among T cells, CD8+ cells averaged more expanded clones than CD4+ cells.

Patients had blood sampled at baseline and again on cycle 4 day 1 and cycle 7 day 1. Turning to this clone: The antigen is unknown.

The ends were cut back, 5 bases at V and 4 bases at J, with 20 bases in the middle. The CDR3 extends over 17 amino acids. The germline V gene encodes CDR1 SGHAT and CDR2 FQNNGV. This sequence originates from an adult with an advanced solid tumor such as melanoma, head and neck, liver or kidney cancer. The chain joins TRBV11-2 to TRBJ2-2, with D possibly TRBD2 on 5 matching bases. This material consisted of CD4+ or CD8+ T cells sorted from blood, taken in a trial of the OX40 agonist ivuxolimab. The CDR3 region is CASSNRGFKTPTGELFF. In DNA form, the CDR3 reads TGTGCCAGCAGCAACCGGGGATTCAAAACCCCCACCGGGGAGCTGTTTTTT.